This TCR beta chain was identified in a study of cytomegalovirus exposure and HLA in healthy donors. For the study at large: Falling in the Caucasian-associated ancestry cluster were about 80% of under 500 genotyped donors. Study results and limitations: Certain indistinguishable V segments, among them TRBV6-2 and TRBV6-3, were excluded. With later analysis, a missense DCLRE1C variant became linked to TCR beta V- and J-gene trimming. Being productive about 87% or about 30% of the time was typical of most TCR beta V segments in an earlier analysis.

The PCR employed 60 Vbeta primers together with 13 Jbeta primers. The protocol was immunoSEQ multiplex PCR, while the TCRdb copy is restricted to in-frame clones and leaves out a portion. Of under 150,000 clones listed, just over 70% were seen once; the top ten hold about 2.4%. From germline, CDR1 is SGHRS and CDR2 YFSETQ. With V trimmed by 0 bases and J by 4 bases, 7 bases remained unmatched. This CDR3 has 15 residues. Remarks on this clone: What it recognizes is unknown.

This chain uses TRBV5-1 with TRBJ2-7; TRBD2 matches at 7 bases. This receptor was obtained from a woman aged 55-70 years in good health and CMV-seropositive. Sequenced input: PBMCs. This CDR3 reads CASSLVGGGIYEQYF. Here the CDR3 DNA reads TGCGCCAGCAGCTTGGTAGGCGGGGGTATATACGAGCAGTACTTC. The full variable domain, its missing parts supplied by reference TRBV5-1 and TRBJ2-7, is KAGVTQTPRYLIKTRGQQVTLSCSPISGHRSVSWYQQTPGQGLQFLFEYFSETQRNKGNFPGRFSGRQFSNSRSEMNVSTLELGDSALYLCASSLVGGGIYEQYFGPGTRLTVT.